The rows below give T cell receptor beta chains drawn from one sample of a study of control samples from healthy donors and cancer patients. Profiling relied on immunoSEQ multiplex PCR, and the TCRdb table lists in-frame clones only, not all of them. This table has tens of thousands of clones, approximately 89% appearing once. Material: PBMCs. The receptors were sampled from a man aged 60 to 69 with colorectal cancer. Each CDR3 is given with its conserved first and last residue. D genes are given only for firm matches. A row's size may be missing; if present it is once, few, many or a size class.

clone_size: .
d_call: .
v_call: TRBV3-1/TRBV3-2
j_call: TRBJ2-4
cdr3_nt: TGTGCCAGCAGCCAAGATCTGCGGGGATTGAACATTCAGTACTTC
cdr3_aa: CASSQDLRGLNIQYF

clone_size: .
d_call: TRBD1
v_call: TRBV27
j_call: TRBJ1-1
cdr3_nt: TGTGCCAGCAGTTTAGCGGCAATGGTCAGGGGGCTAGGGACTGAAGCTTTCTTT
cdr3_aa: CASSLAAMVRGLGTEAFF

clone_size: .
d_call: TRBD1
v_call: TRBV5-1
j_call: TRBJ2-1
cdr3_nt: TGCGCCAGCAGCCTAGGACAGGGGACCTGGTTCTTC
cdr3_aa: CASSLGQGTWFF

clone_size: .
d_call: .
v_call: TRBV18
j_call: TRBJ1-1
cdr3_nt: TGTGCCAGCTCACCACGGCAGGGGAACACTGAAGCTTTCTTT
cdr3_aa: CASSPRQGNTEAFF

clone_size: .
d_call: TRBD2
v_call: TRBV5-6
j_call: TRBJ2-3
cdr3_nt: TGTGCCAGCAGCTCAGTGGGGCTAGCGGGGGATACGCAGTATTTT
cdr3_aa: CASSSVGLAGDTQYF

clone_size: .
d_call: TRBD1
v_call: TRBV6-5
j_call: TRBJ2-5
cdr3_nt: TGTGCCAGCAGCTCCGGGACAGGGCAAGAGACCCAGTACTTC
cdr3_aa: CASSSGTGQETQYF

clone_size: .
d_call: .
v_call: TRBV10-3
j_call: TRBJ1-1
cdr3_nt: TGTGCCATCAGTGACCCCCATGGACAATTGAACACTGAAGCTTTCTTT
cdr3_aa: CAISDPHGQLNTEAFF

clone_size: .
d_call: .
v_call: TRBV28
j_call: TRBJ2-7
cdr3_nt: TGTGCCAGCAGTTTGGGGGGGCCGTACGAGCAGTACTTC
cdr3_aa: CASSLGGPYEQYF

clone_size: .
d_call: .
v_call: TRBV4-1
j_call: TRBJ1-1
cdr3_nt: TGCGCCAGCACCCCAAGAGGAGAGAACACTGAAGCTTTCTTT
cdr3_aa: CASTPRGENTEAFF

clone_size: .
d_call: .
v_call: TRBV7-3
j_call: TRBJ2-7
cdr3_nt: TGTGCCAGCAGCCCCCAGGGCGGTCCCTACGAGCAGTACTTC
cdr3_aa: CASSPQGGPYEQYF

clone_size: once
d_call: .
v_call: TRBV6-6
j_call: TRBJ1-6
cdr3_nt: TGTGCCAGCAGTCCTGGACGGCTGCTAATTCACCCCCTCCACTTT
cdr3_aa: CASSPGRLLIHPLHF

clone_size: once
d_call: TRBD1
v_call: TRBV6-5
j_call: TRBJ1-4
cdr3_nt: TGTGCCAGCAGTTTCAGGACAGGGCTTAATGAAAAACTGTTTTTT
cdr3_aa: CASSFRTGLNEKLFF

clone_size: .
d_call: .
v_call: TRBV5-1
j_call: TRBJ2-3
cdr3_nt: TGCGCCAGCAGCTGGCGGAAGGATACGCAGTATTTT
cdr3_aa: CASSWRKDTQYF

clone_size: .
d_call: .
v_call: TRBV28
j_call: TRBJ1-5
cdr3_nt: TGTGCCAGCACCGACGGCGGGGGGCCTAGCCAGCCCCAGCATTTT
cdr3_aa: CASTDGGGPSQPQHF

clone_size: once
d_call: .
v_call: TRBV12-5
j_call: TRBJ2-7
cdr3_nt: TGTGCTAGTGGCATAGAAGTCGGGGAGCAGTACTTC
cdr3_aa: CASGIEVGEQYF

clone_size: .
d_call: TRBD1
v_call: TRBV7-2
j_call: TRBJ1-1
cdr3_nt: TGTGCCAGCAGCCCCCCGGGACAGACTAAGAACACTGAAGCTTTCTTT
cdr3_aa: CASSPPGQTKNTEAFF

clone_size: .
d_call: TRBD1
v_call: TRBV2
j_call: TRBJ2-3
cdr3_nt: TGTGCCAGCAGTGGGGGGACAGCTATCCCCTTT
cdr3_aa: CASSGGTAIPF

clone_size: .
d_call: .
v_call: TRBV5-1
j_call: TRBJ1-2
cdr3_nt: TGCGCCAGCAGCGATCCGGGAGCATTCCCCTATCGCTACACCTTC
cdr3_aa: CASSDPGAFPYRYTF

clone_size: .
d_call: TRBD2
v_call: TRBV4-1
j_call: TRBJ2-5
cdr3_nt: TGCGCCAGCAGCCAAGTGGCTATGGGACTAGGGGGGGAGACCCAGTACTTC
cdr3_aa: CASSQVAMGLGGETQYF

clone_size: .
d_call: .
v_call: TRBV5-4
j_call: TRBJ2-2
cdr3_nt: TGTGCCAGCAGCTGGGACCTTGGGGAGACCCGGGAGCTGTTTTTT
cdr3_aa: CASSWDLGETRELFF

clone_size: once
d_call: TRBD2
v_call: TRBV10-3
j_call: TRBJ2-5
cdr3_nt: TGTGCCATCAGCGGAATAGCGGGGGGTCAAGAGACCCAGTACTTC
cdr3_aa: CAISGIAGGQETQYF

clone_size: .
d_call: .
v_call: TRBV29-1
j_call: TRBJ2-3
cdr3_nt: TGCAGCGTAGAATTAGGGAGAGGGGACACGCAGTATTTT
cdr3_aa: CSVELGRGDTQYF

clone_size: .
d_call: .
v_call: TRBV9
j_call: TRBJ2-3
cdr3_nt: TGTGCCAGCAGGAAAAGGGGGGACGACGTCGCGGATACGCAGTATTTT
cdr3_aa: CASRKRGDDVADTQYF

clone_size: .
d_call: .
v_call: TRBV28
j_call: TRBJ1-1
cdr3_nt: TGTGCCAGCTCCACAGGAATGAACACTGAAGCTTTCTTT
cdr3_aa: CASSTGMNTEAFF

clone_size: .
d_call: .
v_call: TRBV4-1
j_call: TRBJ2-7
cdr3_nt: TGCGCCAGCAGCCAAGTACAGTGGGACTCCTACGAGCAGTACTTC
cdr3_aa: CASSQVQWDSYEQYF

clone_size: .
d_call: .
v_call: TRBV5-4
j_call: TRBJ2-3
cdr3_nt: TGTGCCAGCAGCTTCACGGGGACCACAGATACGCAGTATTTT
cdr3_aa: CASSFTGTTDTQYF